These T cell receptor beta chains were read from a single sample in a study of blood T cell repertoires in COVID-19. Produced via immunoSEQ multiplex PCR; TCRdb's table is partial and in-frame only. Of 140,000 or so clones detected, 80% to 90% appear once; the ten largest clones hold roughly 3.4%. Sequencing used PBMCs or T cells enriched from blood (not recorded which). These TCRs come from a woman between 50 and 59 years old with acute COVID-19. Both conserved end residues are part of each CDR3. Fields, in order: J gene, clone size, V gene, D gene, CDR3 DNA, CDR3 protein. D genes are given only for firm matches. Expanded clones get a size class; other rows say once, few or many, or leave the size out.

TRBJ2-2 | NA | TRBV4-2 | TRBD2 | TGTGCCAGCAGTCCACGCGGTTCACTAGCGGGAGTAGACACCGGGGAGCTGTTTTTT | CASSPRGSLAGVDTGELFF
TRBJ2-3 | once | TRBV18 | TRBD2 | TGTGCCAGTCTAGCGGGTATTACAGATACGCAGTATTTT | CASLAGITDTQYF
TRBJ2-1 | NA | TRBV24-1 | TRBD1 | TGTGCCACCAGTTTGGGACAGAACGTAGAGCAGTTCTTC | CATSLGQNVEQFF
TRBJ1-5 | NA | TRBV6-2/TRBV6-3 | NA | TGTGCCAGCAGTTACGTGGCTCAGCCCCAGCATTTT | CASSYVAQPQHF
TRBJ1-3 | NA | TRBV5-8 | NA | TGTGCCAGCAGTCGGGAGGGTTATAGCTCTGGAAACACCATATATTTT | CASSREGYSSGNTIYF
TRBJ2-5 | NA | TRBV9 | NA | TGTGCCAGCAGCCAGGGGTGGGGAGGGGTGGAGACCCAGTACTTC | CASSQGWGGVETQYF
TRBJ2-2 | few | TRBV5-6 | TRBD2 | TGTGCCAGCAGCCTACTAGCGGTAACCGGGGAGCTGTTTTTT | CASSLLAVTGELFF
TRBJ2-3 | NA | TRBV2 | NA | TGTGCCAGCAGTGGCCTCCAGGGGGATACGCAGTATTTT | CASSGLQGDTQYF
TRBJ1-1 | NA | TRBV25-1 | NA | TGTGCCAGCAGTGAATCTCCAGGGTTGAACACTGAAGCTTTCTTT | CASSESPGLNTEAFF
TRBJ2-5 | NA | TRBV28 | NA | TGTGCCAGCAGTCGAGCGGGCGGGGTTCGGTTGACCCAGTACTTC | CASSRAGGVRLTQYF
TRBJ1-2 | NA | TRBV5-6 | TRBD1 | TGTGCCAGCAGCCGACTACCCGGGACAGGAGAAGACGGCTACACCTTC | CASSRLPGTGEDGYTF
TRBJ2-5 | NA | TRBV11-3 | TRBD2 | TGTGCCAGCAGCTTATCAAGCGGGAGAGATCAAGAGACCCAGTACTTC | CASSLSSGRDQETQYF
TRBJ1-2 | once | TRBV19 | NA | TGTGCCAGTAGTATGAGCAGGAACTATGGCTACACCTTC | CASSMSRNYGYTF
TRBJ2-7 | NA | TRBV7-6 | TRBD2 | TGTGCCAGCAGCTCCCTAGGTAGCGGGAGGGCTGACTACGAGCAGTACTTC | CASSSLGSGRADYEQYF
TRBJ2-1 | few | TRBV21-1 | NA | TGTGCCAGCACTCCAAAACCGACTAGAATTACGAATGAGCAGTTCTTC | CASTPKPTRITNEQFF
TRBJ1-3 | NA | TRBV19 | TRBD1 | TGTGCCAGTAGCACAGGGGTGGCCGGAAACACCATATATTTT | CASSTGVAGNTIYF
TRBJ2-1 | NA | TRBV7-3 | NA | TGTGCCAGCAGCTTAAGCGGGGGCGTTGAGCAGTTCTTC | CASSLSGGVEQFF
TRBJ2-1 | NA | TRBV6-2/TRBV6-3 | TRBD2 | TGTGCCAGCAGCGACTATAGCGGGAGGGCCCCCTCCATCGTGGAGCAGTTCTTC | CASSDYSGRAPSIVEQFF
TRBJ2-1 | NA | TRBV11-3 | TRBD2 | TGTGCCAGCAGCCGGAGCGGGGGCGGGTACAATGAGCAGTTCTTC | CASSRSGGGYNEQFF
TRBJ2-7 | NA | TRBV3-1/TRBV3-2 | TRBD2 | TGTGCCACAGCGGGAGTCCACGAGCAGTACTTC | CATAGVHEQYF
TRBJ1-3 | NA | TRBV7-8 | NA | TGTGCCAGCAGCTTACTGACAGACCCCTCTGGAAACACCATATATTTT | CASSLLTDPSGNTIYF
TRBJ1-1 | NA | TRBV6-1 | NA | TGTGCCAGCAGTGAAATTTCGGGGGGCATTGAAGCTTTCTTT | CASSEISGGIEAFF
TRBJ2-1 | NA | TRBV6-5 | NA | TGTGCCAGCAGTTACTCGAGGTACGATACCAATGAGCAGTTCTTC | CASSYSRYDTNEQFF
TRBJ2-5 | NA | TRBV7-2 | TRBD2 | TGTGCCAGCAGGGAAACCGGGACTAGCCGCGAGACCCAGTACTTC | CASRETGTSRETQYF
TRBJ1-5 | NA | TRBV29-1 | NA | TGCAGCGTTGATGGACAGTCGAGCAATCAGCCCCAGCATTTT | CSVDGQSSNQPQHF
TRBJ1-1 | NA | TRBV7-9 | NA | TGTGCCAGCAGCGAACAGGGGAACACTGAAGCTTTCTTT | CASSEQGNTEAFF
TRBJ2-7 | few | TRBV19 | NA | TGTGCCAGTAGTATTAGCCAGGGCCGCTCCTACGAGCAGTACTTC | CASSISQGRSYEQYF
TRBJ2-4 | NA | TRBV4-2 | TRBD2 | TGTGCCAGCAGCCAAGAGGCGGTAGCGGGAATTAACTTC | CASSQEAVAGINF
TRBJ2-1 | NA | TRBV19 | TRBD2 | TGTGCCAGTAGTGCGTGGAAGGGGACTAGCGGGAGTGAGCAGTTCTTC | CASSAWKGTSGSEQFF
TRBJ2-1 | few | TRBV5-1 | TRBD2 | TGCGCCAGTTTGTCTGGACTAGCGGGAGTTCAAGAGCAGTTCTTC | CASLSGLAGVQEQFF
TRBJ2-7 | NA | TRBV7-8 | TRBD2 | TGTGCCAGCAGCTTCTCTAGCCGCGGGGGACTCTCCTACGAGCAGTACTTC | CASSFSSRGGLSYEQYF
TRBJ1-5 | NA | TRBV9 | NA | TGTGCCAGCAGCCCAAATGGGGAGGGACAGCCCCAGCATTTT | CASSPNGEGQPQHF
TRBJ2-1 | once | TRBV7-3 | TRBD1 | TGTGCCAGCAGCCCGACAGGGGTCGACGAGCAGTTCTTC | CASSPTGVDEQFF
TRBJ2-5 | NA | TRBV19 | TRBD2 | TGTGCGGCGGGAGGGCAAGAGACCCAGTACTTC | CAAGGQETQYF
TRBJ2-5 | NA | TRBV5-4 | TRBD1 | TGTGCCAGCAGCTTCGGGGACAGGGCAGAGACCCAGTACTTC | CASSFGDRAETQYF
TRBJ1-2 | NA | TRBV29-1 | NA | TGCAGCGTTGGGAGGGCGGGTAACTATGGCTACACCTTC | CSVGRAGNYGYTF
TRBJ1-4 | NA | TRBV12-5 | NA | TGTGCTAGTGGTCCCCAGGGAACTAATGAAAAACTGTTTTTT | CASGPQGTNEKLFF
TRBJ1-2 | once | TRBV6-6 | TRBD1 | TGTGCCAGCAGTTACCGACAGGGGGTTACCTTCTATGGCTACACCTTC | CASSYRQGVTFYGYTF
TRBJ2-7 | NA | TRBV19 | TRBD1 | TGTGCCAGTGCCCTAGACAGGGGGTCCACCTACGAGCAGTACTTC | CASALDRGSTYEQYF
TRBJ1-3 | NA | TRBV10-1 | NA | TGCGCCAGCACCAAAGCAATTGGAAACACCATATATTTT | CASTKAIGNTIYF
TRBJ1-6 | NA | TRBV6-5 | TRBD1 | TGTGCCAGCAGCCGAAGCACAGGGGAAGGATCACCCCTCCACTTT | CASSRSTGEGSPLHF
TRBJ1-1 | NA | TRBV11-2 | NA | TGTGCCAGCAGCCAAAGCGGGGTAACGGCCACTGAAGCTTTCTTT | CASSQSGVTATEAFF
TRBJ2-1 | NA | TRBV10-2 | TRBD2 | TGCGCCAGCAGTGACCCAACTAGCGGGGTCTACAATGAGCAGTTCTTC | CASSDPTSGVYNEQFF
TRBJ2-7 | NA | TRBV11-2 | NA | TGTGCCAGCAGCTTACTAGCAGGGGCGCGCGAGCAGTACTTC | CASSLLAGAREQYF
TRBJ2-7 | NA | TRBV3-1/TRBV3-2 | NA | TGTGCCAGCAGCCAAGGTCCCCAGAACTCCTACGAGCAGTACTTC | CASSQGPQNSYEQYF
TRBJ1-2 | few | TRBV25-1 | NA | TGTGCCAGCAGTCCCAGGGGCAGAAGCAATGGCTACACCTTC | CASSPRGRSNGYTF
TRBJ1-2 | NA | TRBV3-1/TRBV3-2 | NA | TGTGCCAGCAGCCAAGAGAGGGCAGGGGCCTCGTTGTATGGCTACACCTTC | CASSQERAGASLYGYTF
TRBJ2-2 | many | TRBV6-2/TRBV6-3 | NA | TGTGCCAGCAGTGTTCCCTTTACCGGGGAGCTGTTTTTT | CASSVPFTGELFF
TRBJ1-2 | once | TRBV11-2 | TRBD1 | TGTGCCAGCAGCTTAGCCGGGCAGGGGGCTCAGGGCTACACCTTC | CASSLAGQGAQGYTF
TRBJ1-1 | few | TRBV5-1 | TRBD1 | TGCGCCAGCAGCCCCGACCGCGCGGGACAGGCAAAAGGTAACACTGAAGCTTTCTTT | CASSPDRAGQAKGNTEAFF
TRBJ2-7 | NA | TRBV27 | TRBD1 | TGTGCCAGCGCTCGACAGGGCTACTCCTACGAGCAGTACTTC | CASARQGYSYEQYF
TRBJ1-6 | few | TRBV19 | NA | TGTGCCAGTACATCGCGGGCAGAGGGCCCCTTTAATTCACCCCTCCACTTT | CASTSRAEGPFNSPLHF